This passage covers 25 T cell receptor beta chains from one sample sequenced in a study of siplizumab effects on memory and regulatory T cells. TCRdb keeps only in-frame clones here, not all; method: immunoSEQ multiplex PCR. Counted here are under 100,000 clones, roughly 89% occurring once; the ten biggest clones make up over 1.5%. The sample consisted of Tregs sorted from blood. The source is a human donor in good health.

This sequence joins TRBV11-3 and TRBJ1-3; no reliable D call. CDR3 length equals 14 residues. Per the germline V gene, CDR1 is SGHNT and CDR2 is YENEEA. The ends were cut back, 4 bases at V and 2 bases at J, with 9 bases in the middle. The DNA of the CDR3 is TGTGCCAGCAGCTCCACCAGTGCTGGAAACACCATATATTTT. It is translated as CASSSTSAGNTIYF. Filled out from reference TRBV11-3 and TRBJ1-3, the complete variable domain reads EAGVVQSPRYKIIEKKQPVAFWCNPISGHNTLYWYLQNLGQGPELLIRYENEEAVDDSQLPKDRFSAERLKGVDSTLKIQPAELGDSAVYLCASSSTSAGNTIYFGEGSWLTVV.

This chain connects TRBV19 to TRBJ2-1, with 8 bases that match TRBD2. The V gene end was trimmed by 5 bases and the J gene end by 1 base; junction bases not matched to a gene: 4. The CDR3 consists of 15 residues. CDR1 and CDR2 (germline): LNHDA, SQIVND (reference sequence). The CDR3: CASSSKRESYNEQFF. CDR3 in DNA: TGTGCCAGTAGTTCCAAGCGGGAGTCCTACAATGAGCAGTTCTTC.

This chain links TRBV2 with TRBJ2-7; D is ambiguous. Germline-derived CDR1 and CDR2 are SNHLY and FYNNEI. The V end lost 7 bases, the J end lost 3 bases, and 7 bases lay between the germline ends. CDR3 length equals 11 residues. The CDR3 region is CASKEYYEQYF. The CDR3 DNA follows: TGTGCCAGCAAAGAGTACTACGAGCAGTACTTC.

The chain combines TRBV14 with TRBJ1-1; no reliable D call. Trimming pared 2 bases from V and 4 bases from J, leaving 11 bases between. This CDR3 region has 14 residues. CDR1 SGHDN and CDR2 FVKESK come from the germline V gene. The CDR3 loop is CASSQSGMVTEAFF. The DNA of the CDR3 is TGTGCCAGCAGCCAATCCGGAATGGTCACTGAAGCTTTCTTT.

The gene calls are TRBV7-3 and TRBJ2-7; 8 bases align to TRBD2. Germline V gene sequence: CDR1 SGHTA, CDR2 FQGTGA. This CDR3 has 14 residues. Trimming cost V 10 bases and J 2 bases; bases outside gene matches: 10. This CDR3 reads CATRSREGTYEQYF. For the CDR3, the DNA is TGTGCCACCAGAAGTCGGGAGGGAACCTACGAGCAGTACTTC.

This CDR3 is CASSHSQESNQPQHF. CDR3 DNA: TGTGCCAGCAGCCACTCACAAGAAAGCAATCAGCCCCAGCATTTT. The rearrangement joins TRBV4-2 to TRBJ1-5; D gene ambiguous. This CDR3 has 15 amino acids. V dropped 3 bases and J dropped 1 base, with 10 bases sitting between them. Germline V CDR1 and CDR2: LGHNA, YNFKEQ.

This clone is a singleton in its sample. J is TRBJ1-4 and V is TRBV15; the D gene is possibly TRBD1 (6 bases). Trimming cost V 0 bases and J 7 bases, with 12 bases left between them. This CDR3 region has 15 residues. From germline, CDR1 is LNHNV and CDR2 YYDKDF (reference sequence). The CDR3: CATSRDGRGAEKLFF. The DNA of the CDR3 is TGTGCCACCAGCAGAGATGGGCGGGGGGCTGAAAAACTGTTTTTT.

This chain uses TRBV19 with TRBJ2-1; D unresolved. The CDR3 is made up of 14 amino acids. V was shortened by 6 bases and J by 9 bases, with 18 bases between the two germline ends. The germline gives CDR1 LNHDA, CDR2 SQIVND (reference sequence). The CDR3 DNA reads TGTGCCAGTAGGGGCGGCCACTTCTACCGTGAGCAGTTCTTC. This encodes CASRGGHFYREQFF.

The chain has TRBV10-3 and TRBJ2-5; D is ambiguous. This CDR3 is 16 amino acids long. Germline loops: CDR1 ENHRY, CDR2 SYGVKD. V was shortened by 2 bases and J by 2 bases, with 15 bases between the two germline ends. The CDR3 protein is CAISEPGIFFQETQYF. As DNA, the CDR3 is TGTGCCATCAGTGAGCCTGGGATATTCTTTCAAGAGACCCAGTACTTC.

The chain is built from TRBV6-1 and TRBJ2-2, with TRBD2 identical over 9 bases. This CDR3 spans 13 amino acids. Germline CDR1 and CDR2: MNHNS and SASEGT. With V trimmed by 10 bases and J by 6 bases, 6 bases remained unmatched. CDR3 DNA: TGTGCCACCCTGGGACTAGCCCCCGGGGAGCTGTTTTTT. Amino acid sequence: CATLGLAPGELFF.

This sequence joins TRBV20-1 and TRBJ1-1, with D possibly TRBD1 on 5 matching bases. Germline loops: CDR1 DFQATT, CDR2 SNEGSKA (reference sequence). V lost 5 bases and J lost 6, with 10 bases in between. The CDR3 length is 11 residues. CDR3 nucleotides: TGCAGTGCTTTCGACAGCCCTGAAGCTTTCTTT. This codes for CSAFDSPEAFF.

The chain carries TRBV6-5 and TRBJ1-1, with unresolved D. There are 13 residues in the CDR3. Trimming pared 4 bases from V and 5 bases from J, leaving 11 bases between. The germline V gene encodes CDR1 MNHEY and CDR2 SVGAGI. The CDR3 DNA reads TGTGCCAGCAGTTCCATTGGACGTACTGAAGCTTTCTTT. Translation gives CASSSIGRTEAFF.

The rearrangement uses TRBV27 and TRBJ2-2; 9 nucleotides line up with TRBD2. With V trimmed by 6 bases and J by 0 bases, 8 bases remained unmatched. CDR3 size: 17 residues. Germline V gene data show CDR1 as MNHEY and CDR2 as SMNVEV (reference sequence). The CDR3 spells CASSIAGVRTNTGELFF. The DNA for the CDR3 is TGTGCCAGCAGCATAGCGGGGGTGCGTACGAACACCGGGGAGCTGTTTTTT.

This chain uses TRBV2 with TRBJ2-6, with unresolved D. Germline V gene sequence: CDR1 SNHLY, CDR2 FYNNEI. V gave up 2 bases and J gave up 6 bases, with 20 bases separating them. The CDR3 sequence is 18 residues long. The CDR3: CASSERIGPTVVANVLTF. DNA for the CDR3: TGTGCCAGCAGTGAAAGGATTGGGCCGACTGTAGTGGCCAACGTCCTGACTTTC.

This chain connects TRBV19 to TRBJ1-2; 9 nucleotides agree with TRBD1. Germline V CDR1 and CDR2: LNHDA, SQIVND (reference sequence). This CDR3 is 15 amino acids long. The ends lost 6 bases at V and 5 bases at J; junction bases unmatched: 10. As DNA, the CDR3 is TGTGCCAGTAGGAACACAGGGGGCAAGTTGTATGGCTACACCTTC. This sequence encodes CASRNTGGKLYGYTF.

The chain employs TRBV12-5 and TRBJ1-5; the D is unclear. CDR1 and CDR2 (germline): LGHNT, FRNRAP. V lost 4 bases and J lost 1, with 5 bases in between. This CDR3 has 13 residues. The CDR3 protein is CASGSESNQPQHF. In DNA form, the CDR3 reads TGTGCTAGTGGTTCAGAGAGCAATCAGCCCCAGCATTTT.

The chain joins TRBV5-1 to TRBJ1-4; no clear D. V was clipped by 0 bases and J by 8 bases, with 11 bases between them. Germline CDR1 and CDR2: SGHRS and YFSETQ. The CDR3 totals 14 residues. CDR3 protein: CASSLALESEKLFF. Written as DNA, the CDR3 is TGCGCCAGCAGCTTGGCCTTAGAATCGGAAAAACTGTTTTTT.

The chain recombines TRBV7-9 with TRBJ2-2, with D tentatively TRBD2 (5 bases). V gave up 7 bases and J gave up 4 bases, with 16 bases separating them. The CDR3 consists of 15 residues. Germline V CDR1 and CDR2: SEHNR, FQNEAQ (reference sequence). CDR3 bases: TGTGCCAGCACCTTCTCATCGGGGAGCACCGGGGAGCTGTTTTTT. Protein sequence: CASTFSSGSTGELFF.

This clone has only one observation. This chain connects TRBV5-6 to TRBJ2-3; the D is unclear. Germline-derived CDR1 and CDR2 are SGHDT and YYEEEE. V lost 0 bases and J lost 3, with 5 bases in between. This CDR3 is 13 amino acids long. The CDR3 DNA is TGTGCCAGCAGCTTGGGCAGGACAGATACGCAGTATTTT. Its protein is CASSLGRTDTQYF.

This sequence joins TRBV7-6 and TRBJ2-1; TRBD2 agrees at 8 bases. V shed 1 base, J shed 6 bases, and the junction held 5 bases outside the gene matches. This CDR3 comprises 15 residues. The germline V gene has CDR1 SGHVS and CDR2 FNYEAQ. CDR3 in amino acids: CASSLGSGVINEQFF. Here the CDR3 DNA reads TGTGCCAGCAGCTTAGGTAGCGGGGTAATCAATGAGCAGTTCTTC.

V and J are TRBV6-1 and TRBJ2-5, with a tentative D call TRBD2 (5 bases). CDR1 and CDR2 from the germline V gene are MNHNS and SASEGT. This CDR3 has 16 amino acids. V lost 4 bases and J lost 5, with 20 bases in between. CDR3 amino acids: CASSADPGGFGETQYF. The CDR3 DNA is TGTGCCAGCAGTGCCGACCCGGGCGGGTTTGGGGAGACCCAGTACTTC.

V usage is TRBV5-1 and J usage is TRBJ2-3, with 12 positions matching TRBD2. This CDR3 contains 14 residues. The V segment lost 2 bases and the J segment 6 bases; nucleotides outside the gene matches: 1. The germline V gene has CDR1 SGHRS and CDR2 YFSETQ. The CDR3 sequence is CASSLLAGGDTQYF. CDR3 bases: TGCGCCAGCAGCTTACTAGCGGGGGGCGATACGCAGTATTTT.

The genes are TRBV28 and TRBJ2-7; tentative D call: TRBD1 (6 bases). The germline V gene has CDR1 MDHEN and CDR2 SYDVKM. V shed 0 bases and J shed 1 base, with 10 bases lying between them. The CDR3 is 15 amino acids. The CDR3 DNA sequence: TGTGCCAGCAGTTTATGGGGGGCCTTTTCCTACGAGCAGTACTTC. Translation: CASSLWGAFSYEQYF.

This chain connects TRBV6-6 to TRBJ1-5, with D perhaps TRBD1 (6 bases). The CDR3 sequence is 14 residues long. Germline V gene sequence: CDR1 MNHNY, CDR2 SVGAGI (reference sequence). V was cut by 6 bases and J by 4 bases, with 13 bases left in between. This CDR3 reads CASRGTSSNQPQHF. The CDR3 DNA follows: TGTGCCAGCAGAGGGACAAGCTCTAATCAGCCCCAGCATTTT.

The rearrangement links TRBV7-3 to TRBJ2-2, with D uncertain. V lost 4 bases and J 5 bases, leaving 14 bases between the germline ends. The CDR3 runs to 15 residues. The V gene's germline CDR1 is SGHTA and CDR2 FQGTGA. CDR3 in amino acids: CASSYPTTGTGELFF. Written as DNA, the CDR3 is TGTGCCAGCAGCTATCCAACAACTGGGACCGGGGAGCTGTTTTTT.